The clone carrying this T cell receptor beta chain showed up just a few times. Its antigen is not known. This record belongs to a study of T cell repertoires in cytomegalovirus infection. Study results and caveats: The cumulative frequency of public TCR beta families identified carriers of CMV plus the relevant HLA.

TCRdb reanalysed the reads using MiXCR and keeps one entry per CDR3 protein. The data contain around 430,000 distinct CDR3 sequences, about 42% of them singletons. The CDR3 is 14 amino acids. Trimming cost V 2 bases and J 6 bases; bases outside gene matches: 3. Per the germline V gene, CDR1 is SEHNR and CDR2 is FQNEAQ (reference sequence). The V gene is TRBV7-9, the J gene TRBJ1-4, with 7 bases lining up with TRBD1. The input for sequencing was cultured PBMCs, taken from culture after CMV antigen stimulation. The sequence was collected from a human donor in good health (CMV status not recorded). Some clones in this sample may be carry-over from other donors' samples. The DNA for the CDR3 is TGTGCCAGCAGCTTATCAACAGGGGATGAAAAACTGTTTTTT. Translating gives CASSLSTGDEKLFF.